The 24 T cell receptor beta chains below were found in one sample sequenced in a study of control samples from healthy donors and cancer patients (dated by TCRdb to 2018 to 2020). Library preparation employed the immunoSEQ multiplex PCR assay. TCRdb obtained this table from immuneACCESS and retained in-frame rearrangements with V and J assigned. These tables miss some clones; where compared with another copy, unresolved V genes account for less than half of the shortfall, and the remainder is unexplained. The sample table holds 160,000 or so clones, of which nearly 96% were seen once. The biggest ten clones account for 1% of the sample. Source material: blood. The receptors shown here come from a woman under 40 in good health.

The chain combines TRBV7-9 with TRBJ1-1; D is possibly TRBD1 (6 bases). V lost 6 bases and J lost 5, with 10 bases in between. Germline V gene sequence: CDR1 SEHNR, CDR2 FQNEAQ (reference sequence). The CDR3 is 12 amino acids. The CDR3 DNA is TGTGCCAGCAGGCTAGGGGGGACTGAAGCTTTCTTT. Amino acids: CASRLGGTEAFF.

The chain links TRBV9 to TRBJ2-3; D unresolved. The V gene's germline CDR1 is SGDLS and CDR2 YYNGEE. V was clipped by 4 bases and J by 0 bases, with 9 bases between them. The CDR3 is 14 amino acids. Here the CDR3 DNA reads TGTGCCAGCAGCTCGCAGTATAGCACAGATACGCAGTATTTT. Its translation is CASSSQYSTDTQYF.

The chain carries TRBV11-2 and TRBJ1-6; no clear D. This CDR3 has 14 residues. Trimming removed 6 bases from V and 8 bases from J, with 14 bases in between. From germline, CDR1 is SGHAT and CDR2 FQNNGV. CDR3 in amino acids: CASREEAADSPLHF. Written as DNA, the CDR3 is TGTGCCAGCAGGGAAGAGGCCGCGGATTCACCCCTCCACTTT.

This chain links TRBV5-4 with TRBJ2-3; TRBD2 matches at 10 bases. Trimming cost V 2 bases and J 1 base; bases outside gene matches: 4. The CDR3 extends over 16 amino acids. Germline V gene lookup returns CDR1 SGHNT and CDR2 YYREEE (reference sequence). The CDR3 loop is CASSFYLAGGTDTQYF. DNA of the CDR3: TGTGCCAGCAGCTTTTATCTAGCGGGGGGCACAGATACGCAGTATTTT. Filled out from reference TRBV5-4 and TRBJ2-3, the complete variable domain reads ETGVTQSPTHLIKTRGQQVTLRCSSQSGHNTVSWYQQALGQGPQFIFQYYREEENGRGNFPPRFSGLQFPNYSSELNVNALELDDSALYLCASSFYLAGGTDTQYFGPGTRLTVL.

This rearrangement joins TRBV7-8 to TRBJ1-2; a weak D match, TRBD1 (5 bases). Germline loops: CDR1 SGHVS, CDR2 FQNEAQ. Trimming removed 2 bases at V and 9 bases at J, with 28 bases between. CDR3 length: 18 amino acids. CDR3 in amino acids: CASSLKGRPSLKLIRYTF. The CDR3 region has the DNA TGTGCCAGCAGCTTAAAGGGGAGACCGTCCCTCAAATTAATTCGCTACACCTTC.

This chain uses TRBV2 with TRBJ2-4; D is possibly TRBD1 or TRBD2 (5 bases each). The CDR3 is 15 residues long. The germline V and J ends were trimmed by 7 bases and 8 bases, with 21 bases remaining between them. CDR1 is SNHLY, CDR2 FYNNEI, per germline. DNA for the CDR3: TGTGCCAGCAACGAGAGGGTGGGGCGCCTGGACATTCAGTACTTC. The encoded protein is CASNERVGRLDIQYF. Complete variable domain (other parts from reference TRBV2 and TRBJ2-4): EPEVTQTPSHQVTQMGQEVILRCVPISNHLYFYWYRQILGQKVEFLVSFYNNEISEKSEIFDDQFSVERPDGSNFTLKIRSTKLEDSAMYFCASNERVGRLDIQYFGAGTRLSVL.

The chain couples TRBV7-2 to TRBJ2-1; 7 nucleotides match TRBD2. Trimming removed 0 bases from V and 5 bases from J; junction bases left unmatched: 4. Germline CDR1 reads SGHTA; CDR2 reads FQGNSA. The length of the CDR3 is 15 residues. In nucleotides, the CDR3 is TGTGCCAGCAGCTTAGCCGGGACTAACAACAATGAGCAGTTCTTC. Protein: CASSLAGTNNNEQFF.

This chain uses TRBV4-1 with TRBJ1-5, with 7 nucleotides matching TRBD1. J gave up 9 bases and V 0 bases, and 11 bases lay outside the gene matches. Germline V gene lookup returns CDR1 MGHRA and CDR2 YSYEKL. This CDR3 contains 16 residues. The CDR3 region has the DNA TGCGCCAGCAGCCAAGAGGGGGGACAGCCAATTTGGCCCCAGCATTTT. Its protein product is CASSQEGGQPIWPQHF.

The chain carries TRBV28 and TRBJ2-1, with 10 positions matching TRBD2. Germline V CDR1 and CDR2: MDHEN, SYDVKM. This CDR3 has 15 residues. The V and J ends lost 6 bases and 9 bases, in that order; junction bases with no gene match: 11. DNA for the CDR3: TGTGCCAGCAGGGGGAGCGGGAGGGTTAATAGTGAGCAGTTCTTC. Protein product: CASRGSGRVNSEQFF.

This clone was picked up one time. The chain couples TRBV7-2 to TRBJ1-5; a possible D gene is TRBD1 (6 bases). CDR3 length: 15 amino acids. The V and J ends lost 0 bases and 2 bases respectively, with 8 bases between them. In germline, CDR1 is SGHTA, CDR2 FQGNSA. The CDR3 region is CASSLAGGGNQPQHF. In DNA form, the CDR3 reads TGTGCCAGCAGCTTAGCAGGGGGTGGCAATCAGCCCCAGCATTTT.

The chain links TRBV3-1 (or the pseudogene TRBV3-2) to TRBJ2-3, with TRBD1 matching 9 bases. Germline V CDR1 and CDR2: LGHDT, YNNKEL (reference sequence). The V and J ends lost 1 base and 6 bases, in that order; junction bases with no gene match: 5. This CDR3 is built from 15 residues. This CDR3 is CASSQATGGADTQYF. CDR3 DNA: TGTGCCAGCAGCCAAGCGACAGGGGGAGCGGATACGCAGTATTTT.

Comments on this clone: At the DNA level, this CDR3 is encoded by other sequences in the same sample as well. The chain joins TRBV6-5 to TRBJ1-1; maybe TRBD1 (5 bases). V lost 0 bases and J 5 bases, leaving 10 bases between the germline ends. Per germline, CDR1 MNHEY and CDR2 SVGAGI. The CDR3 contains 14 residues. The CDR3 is CASSYSRGGTEAFF. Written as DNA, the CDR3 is TGTGCCAGCAGTTACTCAAGGGGCGGTACTGAAGCTTTCTTT.

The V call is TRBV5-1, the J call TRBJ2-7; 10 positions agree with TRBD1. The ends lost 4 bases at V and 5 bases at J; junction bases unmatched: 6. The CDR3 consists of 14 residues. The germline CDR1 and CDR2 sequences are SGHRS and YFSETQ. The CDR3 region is CASSAAGTGDEQYF. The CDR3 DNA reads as TGCGCCAGCAGCGCCGCCGGGACAGGGGACGAGCAGTACTTC.

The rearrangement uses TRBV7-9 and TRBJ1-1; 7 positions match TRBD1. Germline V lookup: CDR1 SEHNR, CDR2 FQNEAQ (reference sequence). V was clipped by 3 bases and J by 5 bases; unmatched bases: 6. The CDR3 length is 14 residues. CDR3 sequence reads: CASSFQGGETEAFF. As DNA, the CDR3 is TGTGCCAGCAGCTTTCAGGGGGGAGAGACTGAAGCTTTCTTT.

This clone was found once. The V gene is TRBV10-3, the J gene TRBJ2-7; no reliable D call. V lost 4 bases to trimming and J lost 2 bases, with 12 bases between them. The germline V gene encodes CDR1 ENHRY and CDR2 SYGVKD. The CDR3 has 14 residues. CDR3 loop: CAISAGSGPYEQYF. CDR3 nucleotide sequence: TGTGCCATCAGTGCCGGCAGTGGGCCCTACGAGCAGTACTTC.

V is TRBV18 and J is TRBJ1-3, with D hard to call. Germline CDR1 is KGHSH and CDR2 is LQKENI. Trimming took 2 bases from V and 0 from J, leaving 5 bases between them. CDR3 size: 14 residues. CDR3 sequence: CASSPASSGNTIYF. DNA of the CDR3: TGTGCCAGCTCACCAGCCAGCTCTGGAAACACCATATATTTT.

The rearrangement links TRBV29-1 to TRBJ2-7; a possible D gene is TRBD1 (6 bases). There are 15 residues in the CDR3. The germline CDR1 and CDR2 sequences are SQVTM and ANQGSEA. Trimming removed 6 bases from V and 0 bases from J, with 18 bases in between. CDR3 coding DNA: TGCAGCGTCGCTGCTACACAGGGAGCCTCCTACGAGCAGTACTTC. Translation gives CSVAATQGASYEQYF.

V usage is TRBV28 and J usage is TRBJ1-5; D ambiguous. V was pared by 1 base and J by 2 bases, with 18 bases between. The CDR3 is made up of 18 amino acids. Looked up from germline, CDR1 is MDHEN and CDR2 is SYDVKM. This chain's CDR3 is CASSLSGGAYRGNQPQHF. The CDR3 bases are TGTGCCAGCAGTTTATCGGGAGGTGCCTACCGGGGCAATCAGCCCCAGCATTTT.

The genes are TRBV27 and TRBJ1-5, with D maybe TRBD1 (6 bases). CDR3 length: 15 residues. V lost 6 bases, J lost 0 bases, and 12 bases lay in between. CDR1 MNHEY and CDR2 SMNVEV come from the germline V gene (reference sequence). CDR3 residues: CASSPGQSSNQPQHF. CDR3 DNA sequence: TGTGCCAGCAGCCCTGGACAGTCTAGCAATCAGCCCCAGCATTTT.

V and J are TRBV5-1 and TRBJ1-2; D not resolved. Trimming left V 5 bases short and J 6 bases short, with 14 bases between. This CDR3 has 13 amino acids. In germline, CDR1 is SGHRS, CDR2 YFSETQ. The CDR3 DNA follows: TGCGCCAGCAGGGACCCGACCAAAGATGGCTACACCTTC. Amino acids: CASRDPTKDGYTF. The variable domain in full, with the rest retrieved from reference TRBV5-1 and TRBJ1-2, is KAGVTQTPRYLIKTRGQQVTLSCSPISGHRSVSWYQQTPGQGLQFLFEYFSETQRNKGNFPGRFSGRQFSNSRSEMNVSTLELGDSALYLCASRDPTKDGYTFGSGTRLTVV.

This chain's CDR3 is CASSLSQSITNTEAFF. CDR3 nucleotide sequence: TGTGCCAGCTCACTCAGCCAATCGATCACGAACACTGAAGCTTTCTTT. The genes are TRBV18 and TRBJ1-1; D gene ambiguous. CDR1 is KGHSH, CDR2 LQKENI, per germline. CDR3 length: 16 amino acids. The germline V and J ends were trimmed by 4 bases and 1 base, with 16 bases remaining between them.

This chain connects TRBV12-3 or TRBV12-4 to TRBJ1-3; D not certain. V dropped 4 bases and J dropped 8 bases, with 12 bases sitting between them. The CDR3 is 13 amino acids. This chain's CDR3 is CASSSGSGDTIYF. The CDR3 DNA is TGTGCCAGCAGTTCAGGTAGTGGGGACACCATATATTTT.

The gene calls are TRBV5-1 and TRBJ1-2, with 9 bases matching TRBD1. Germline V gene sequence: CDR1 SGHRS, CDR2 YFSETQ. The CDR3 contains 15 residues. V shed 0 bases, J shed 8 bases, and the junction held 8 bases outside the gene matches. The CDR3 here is CASSLAGQGGVGYTF. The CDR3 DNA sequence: TGCGCCAGCAGCTTGGCGGGACAGGGAGGGGTAGGCTACACCTTC.

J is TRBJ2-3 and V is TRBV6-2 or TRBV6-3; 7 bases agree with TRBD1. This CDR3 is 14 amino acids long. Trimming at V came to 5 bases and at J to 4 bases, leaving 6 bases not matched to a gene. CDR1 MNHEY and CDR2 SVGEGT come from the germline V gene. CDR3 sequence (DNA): TGTGCCAGCAGTCCCGAGGGGGCGTCAGATACGCAGTATTTT. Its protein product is CASSPEGASDTQYF.